The text below deals with one TCR beta chain. This entry belongs to a study of radiation and T cells in renal cell carcinoma. As to time point: blood 2 weeks post-SBRT. Treatment in this sample: 15 Gy SBRT to primary tumor, nephrectomy 4 weeks later. Only in-frame clones appear in the TCRdb table, and some are missing; sequencing was by immunoSEQ multiplex PCR. The sample lists around 86,000 clones; just over 85% were seen once. The germline V gene has CDR1 SNHLY and CDR2 FYNNEI. V shed 5 bases, J shed 7 bases, and the junction held 4 bases outside the gene matches. The CDR3 runs 12 residues. The rearrangement links TRBV2 to TRBJ1-2; 7 bases agree with TRBD1. This specimen consisted of blood, obtained from a patient whose treatment included radiotherapy and nephrectomy. The sequence was obtained from a woman between 45 and 65 years old with renal cell carcinoma. CDR3 residues: CASSNRGGGYTF. CDR3 in DNA: TGTGCCAGCAGTAACAGGGGAGGTGGCTACACCTTC.